These 4 T cell receptor beta chains share one sample of origin, sequenced in a study of CD8+CD57+ T cells in acquired aplastic anemia. General study points: Patients carried CD8+CD57+ cells that were less diverse than their total CD4+ and CD8+ pools.

Patients included in sequencing had previously demonstrated CD8+CD57+ cell expansion by flow cytometry. Using genomic DNA as the template, TCR beta VDJ and CDR3 profiling was carried out. MiXCR, applied by TCRdb to the reads, yields one record per CDR3 protein. The sample lists 15,000 to 25,000 distinct CDR3 sequences; 40% were seen once. These receptors lack a known antigen. The sample was CD8+CD57+ T cells sorted from PBMCs. Regarding subset: bead-enriched CD8+CD57+ effector memory T cells from SAA patients. These receptors all come from a human donor with aplastic anemia.

This clonotype was observed a handful of times. The chain links TRBV19 to TRBJ2-1, with a weak D call TRBD1 (5 bases). The CDR3 has 16 amino acids. Trimming left V 2 bases short and J 3 bases short, with 14 bases between. Germline V lookup: CDR1 LNHDA, CDR2 SQIVND (reference sequence). CDR3 coding DNA: TGTGCCAGTAGTATAAAGGGGCAGACCTACTACAATGAGCAGTTCTTC. Its protein is CASSIKGQTYYNEQFF.

The genes are TRBV20-1 and TRBJ2-5; TRBD2 aligns across 8 bases. The germline CDR1 and CDR2 sequences are DFQATT and SNEGSKA (reference sequence). The ends lost 0 bases at V and 4 bases at J; junction bases unmatched: 31. This CDR3 contains 23 residues. DNA for the CDR3: TGCAGTGCTAGAGATCCCCCCGTTAGCGGGACGCGGGGAGCCCCAGGGATGGGAGAGACCCAGTACTTC. This sequence encodes CSARDPPVSGTRGAPGMGETQYF.

J is TRBJ2-3 and V is TRBV20-1, with 8 bases matching TRBD2. The CDR3 covers 20 residues. Germline V lookup: CDR1 DFQATT, CDR2 SNEGSKA (reference sequence). Trimming took 3 bases from V and 1 from J; bases not matched to a gene: 21. This CDR3 is CSASDSFKNSGTRGTDTQYF. The CDR3 DNA sequence: TGCAGTGCTAGCGACTCCTTTAAAAATAGCGGGACGCGGGGCACAGATACGCAGTATTTT.

The DNA of the CDR3 is TGTGCCATCAGTGTTGATGCGGGGGGGCTTGAGCAGTACTTC. Amino acid sequence: CAISVDAGGLEQYF. The rearrangement uses TRBV10-3 and TRBJ2-7; TRBD2 agrees at 9 bases. CDR3 length: 14 amino acids. V was clipped by 4 bases and J by 7 bases; unmatched bases: 8. The germline V gene encodes CDR1 ENHRY and CDR2 SYGVKD.